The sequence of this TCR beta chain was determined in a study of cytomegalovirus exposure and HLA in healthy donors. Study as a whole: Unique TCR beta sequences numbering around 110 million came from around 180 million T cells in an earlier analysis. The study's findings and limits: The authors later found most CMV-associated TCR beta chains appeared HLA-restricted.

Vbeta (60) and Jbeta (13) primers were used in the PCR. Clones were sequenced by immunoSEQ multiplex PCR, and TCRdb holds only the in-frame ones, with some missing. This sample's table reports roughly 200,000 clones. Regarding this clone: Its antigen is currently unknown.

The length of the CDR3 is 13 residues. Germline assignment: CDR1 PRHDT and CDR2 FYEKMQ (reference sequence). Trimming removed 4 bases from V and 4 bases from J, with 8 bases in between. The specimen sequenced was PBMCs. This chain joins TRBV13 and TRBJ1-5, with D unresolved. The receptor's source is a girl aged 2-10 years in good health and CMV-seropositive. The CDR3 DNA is TGTGCCAGCAGCTCACTAAGGAATCAGCCCCAGCATTTT. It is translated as CASSSLRNQPQHF.